This TCR beta chain emerged from a study of blood T cell repertoires in COVID-19. The V gene's germline CDR1 is KGHSH and CDR2 LQKENI. V was pared by 2 bases and J by 8 bases, with 6 bases of the junction left unmatched. This CDR3 spans 16 amino acids. As processed by the authors: Amplification from reference gene primers served as the basis for estimated nucleated cell counts. Assay used: immunoSEQ multiplex PCR; TCRdb lists only in-frame clones, some missing. Clonal size and the V and J genes are those of that table, whereas D and trimming came from the DNA. The sample yields under 200,000 clones, more than 70% seen once.

The TCR sequence derives from a man aged 40-50 years with active or convalescent COVID-19. Specimen: peripheral blood. This chain uses TRBV18 with TRBJ1-6, with 10 bases lining up with TRBD1. CDR3 region: CASSPRDRGFDSPLHF. The CDR3 DNA reads TGTGCCAGCTCACCAAGGGACAGGGGCTTTGATTCACCCCTCCACTTT.